This note documents a single TCR beta chain sequence. The record originates from a study of blood T cell repertoires in COVID-19. About the research overall: COVID-19 samples collected from the United States, Italy and Spain covered acute and convalescent phases. The cDNA or gDNA used as material had been derived from T cells, B-cell-depleted T cells, or PBMCs.

In the study's own analysis: Amplification of reference gene primers provided the estimated nucleated cell counts. The assay was immunoSEQ multiplex PCR, and TCRdb's table has in-frame clones only and misses some. The V and J calls and clone size come from that table; D and trimming were worked out from the DNA. The top ten clones hold more than 6.5% of a sample with under 250,000 clones, over 70% of them seen once. The specimen sequenced was peripheral blood. This TCR came from a man between 35 and 55 years old with active or convalescent COVID-19.

CDR3 bases: TGTGCCAGCAGCGTAGCTCCGCAGGCCTCGGCTTACGAGCAGTACTTC. It encodes CASSVAPQASAYEQYF. V usage is TRBV9 and J usage is TRBJ2-7; D not certain. The CDR3 extends over 16 amino acids. Germline CDR1 is SGDLS and CDR2 is YYNGEE. V shed 0 bases and J shed 4 bases, with 17 bases lying between them.